Each of the 5 T cell receptor beta chains below was sequenced from the same sample in a study of T cell changes during pregnancy in multiple sclerosis. Profiling relied on immunoSEQ multiplex PCR, and the TCRdb table lists in-frame clones only, not all of them. There are roughly 84,000 clones in the sample; just under 95% occur only once, and about 1.3% lies in the top ten. The specimen was peripheral blood, collected in the third trimester of pregnancy. These receptors came from a female donor in good health, enrolled as a control in a pregnancy study.

The V and J genes are TRBV5-1 and TRBJ1-2; 7 bases are shared with TRBD1. Germline CDR1 reads SGHRS; CDR2 reads YFSETQ. Unmatched junction bases numbered 6, after V lost 0 bases and J lost 7 bases. There are 14 residues in the CDR3. The CDR3 protein is CASSLATGLSGYTF. CDR3 bases: TGCGCCAGCAGCTTGGCGACAGGGCTGAGTGGCTACACCTTC. The whole variable domain, remainder taken from reference TRBV5-1 and TRBJ1-2, is KAGVTQTPRYLIKTRGQQVTLSCSPISGHRSVSWYQQTPGQGLQFLFEYFSETQRNKGNFPGRFSGRQFSNSRSEMNVSTLELGDSALYLCASSLATGLSGYTFGSGTRLTVV.

J is TRBJ2-1 and V is TRBV5-6; D is unclear. CDR1 is SGHDT, CDR2 YYEEEE, per germline. Trimming cost V 6 bases and J 6 bases, with 19 bases left between them. CDR3 size: 15 residues. CDR3 region: CASTIGLSELNEQFF. The CDR3 region has the DNA TGTGCCAGCACGATTGGGCTATCAGAACTCAATGAGCAGTTCTTC.

V usage is TRBV7-9 and J usage is TRBJ1-2; possible D gene TRBD1, 5 bases. CDR1 SEHNR and CDR2 FQNEAQ come from the germline V gene (reference sequence). V dropped 5 bases and J dropped 2 bases, with 18 bases sitting between them. This CDR3 contains 16 residues. The chain's CDR3 is CASSPPPPRGNYGYTF. The CDR3 DNA reads TGTGCCAGCAGCCCGCCACCCCCACGGGGGAACTATGGCTACACCTTC.

The J gene is TRBJ2-5, the V gene TRBV2; D is ambiguous. The germline V and J ends were trimmed by 7 bases and 5 bases, with 14 bases remaining between them. The CDR3 covers 13 residues. Looked up from germline, CDR1 is SNHLY and CDR2 is FYNNEI. The CDR3: CASNRLLEETQYF. CDR3 bases: TGTGCCAGCAATCGCCTCCTGGAGGAGACCCAGTACTTC.

This rearrangement joins TRBV10-3 to TRBJ2-5, with D possibly TRBD2 on 8 matching bases. Trimming took 3 bases from V and 5 from J, leaving 16 bases between them. CDR3 length: 15 residues. CDR1 and CDR2 from the germline V gene are ENHRY and SYGVKD. The CDR3 DNA is TGTGCCATCAGTGACCCCGGGAGGGGGCATGAGACCCAGTACTTC. Amino acid sequence: CAISDPGRGHETQYF.